Presented here are 24 T cell receptor beta chains from one specimen sequenced in a study of blood T cell repertoires in COVID-19. Using immunoSEQ multiplex PCR, the repertoire was profiled, and TCRdb retains in-frame clones only, with some absent. The data contain a few hundred thousand clones, more than 70% of them singletons. The sequenced sample consisted of PBMCs or T cells enriched from blood (not recorded which). Receptors were obtained from a man younger than 40 who had recovered from COVID-19.

The chain is built from TRBV6-1 and TRBJ1-5, with 8 bases fitting TRBD1. J gave up 16 bases and V 4 bases, and 9 bases lay outside the gene matches. The germline V gene has CDR1 MNHNS and CDR2 SASEGT. The CDR3 is made up of 12 amino acids. CDR3 in amino acids: CASSGGQGLRHF. CDR3 DNA sequence: TGTGCCAGCAGTGGCGGACAGGGACTAAGACATTTT.

This clone showed up just a few times. The rearrangement joins TRBV5-1 to TRBJ2-1; D possibly corresponds to TRBD2 (6 bases). There are 16 residues in the CDR3. V dropped 4 bases and J dropped 4 bases, with 18 bases sitting between them. The germline V gene has CDR1 SGHRS and CDR2 YFSETQ. The CDR3 coding sequence is TGCGCCAGCAGCCCCCTTCGGGGGTGGGGGTACAATGAGCAGTTCTTC. It translates to CASSPLRGWGYNEQFF.

DNA of the CDR3: TGTGCCAGCAGCACTTTTTCGGACAGACCTCTACCTCATGGCTACACCTTC. Its protein product is CASSTFSDRPLPHGYTF. This sequence joins TRBV27 and TRBJ1-2; the D gene is possibly TRBD1 (6 bases). The V end was cut by 6 bases, the J end by 6 bases, with 26 bases between. The CDR3 contains 17 residues. The germline CDR1 and CDR2 sequences are MNHEY and SMNVEV (reference sequence).

This chain connects TRBV6-5 to TRBJ1-2, with a tentative D call TRBD1 (5 bases). The V end was cut by 6 bases, the J end by 3 bases, with 11 bases between. The CDR3 is made up of 13 amino acids. Germline V gene lookup returns CDR1 MNHEY and CDR2 SVGAGI. Written as DNA, the CDR3 is TGTGCCAGCAGGCGGGGCAGGGACTATGGCTACACCTTC. As protein: CASRRGRDYGYTF.

The gene calls are TRBV19 and TRBJ1-5; 8 bases are a match to TRBD1. Per germline, CDR1 LNHDA and CDR2 SQIVND (reference sequence). The CDR3 runs 16 residues. Trimming at V came to 3 bases and at J to 4 bases, leaving 8 bases not matched to a gene. CDR3 DNA sequence: TGTGCCAGTAGTATGGTCGGCAGGGGGCCTAATCAGCCCCAGCATTTT. Its translation: CASSMVGRGPNQPQHF.

This rearrangement joins TRBV6-5 to TRBJ1-2; D uncertain. Trimming took 8 bases from V and 4 from J, leaving 20 bases between them. The CDR3 runs to 15 residues. CDR1 MNHEY and CDR2 SVGAGI come from the germline V gene. CDR3 coding DNA: TGTGCCAGCGGCGGGGAATTAGGTTTGGTCTATGGCTACACCTTC. This sequence encodes CASGGELGLVYGYTF.

The chain combines TRBV3-1 (or the pseudogene TRBV3-2) with TRBJ2-7; D unresolved. The CDR3 consists of 12 residues. From germline, CDR1 is LGHDT and CDR2 YNNKEL (reference sequence). Trimming shortened V by 3 bases and J by 12 bases, and 15 bases separated the two germline ends. As DNA, the CDR3 is TGTGCCAGCAGCCAGGCCCAAGCGAGTCTGTACTTC. Amino acids: CASSQAQASLYF.

The count of this clone is one. The chain couples TRBV10-3 to TRBJ2-2; tentative D call: TRBD1 (6 bases). Germline V CDR1 and CDR2: ENHRY, SYGVKD. The CDR3 is made up of 14 amino acids. With 10 bases removed from V and 6 bases from J, the gap between germline ends came to 18 bases. CDR3 DNA sequence: TGTGCCAGCGGACAGTTTGAAAAGGCCGGGGAGCTGTTTTTT. Translated: CASGQFEKAGELFF.

The V and J genes are TRBV5-4 and TRBJ2-1; a possible D gene is TRBD2 (6 bases). Trimming removed 1 base at V and 7 bases at J, with 12 bases between. This CDR3 spans 14 amino acids. Germline CDR1 reads SGHNT; CDR2 reads YYREEE (reference sequence). Here the CDR3 reads CASSLQGAGNEQFF. CDR3 in DNA: TGTGCCAGCAGCTTGCAAGGGGCGGGGAATGAGCAGTTCTTC.

The chain couples TRBV29-1 to TRBJ1-3; perhaps TRBD1 as D (5 bases). This CDR3 region has 23 residues. Trimming left V 5 bases short and J 2 bases short, with 40 bases between. CDR1 is SQVTM and CDR2 is ANQGSEA in the germline V gene. The CDR3 DNA sequence: TGCAGCGTTCACCCCCCGCCGCCGGGTGGTCGGACAAGGCTCCCGTTGGCTGGAAACACCATATATTTT. The encoded protein is CSVHPPPPGGRTRLPLAGNTIYF.

This rearrangement joins TRBV19 to TRBJ1-2, with TRBD1 as a possible D gene (5 bases). V was clipped by 3 bases and J by 4 bases, with 9 bases between them. This CDR3 comprises 13 residues. Germline CDR1 LNHDA, CDR2 SQIVND (reference sequence). The CDR3 nucleotides read TGTGCCAGTAGTATGGGGCCTGGCTATGGCTACACCTTC. Its protein is CASSMGPGYGYTF.

The chain is built from TRBV4-2 and TRBJ2-7, with 9 bases aligning to TRBD1. This CDR3 region has 15 residues. With 3 bases clipped from V and 4 bases from J, the junction kept 7 bases outside the gene matches. Germline V gene sequence: CDR1 LGHNA, CDR2 YNFKEQ. CDR3 protein: CASSHAKGQGYEQYF. CDR3 in DNA: TGTGCCAGCAGCCACGCTAAAGGACAGGGGTACGAGCAGTACTTC.

The chain couples TRBV30 to TRBJ2-1, with TRBD2 matching over 14 bases. CDR3 length: 16 amino acids. With 2 bases clipped from V and 8 bases from J, the junction kept 8 bases outside the gene matches. Germline V CDR1 and CDR2: GTSNPN, SVGIG (reference sequence). The CDR3 region has the DNA TGTGCCTGGAGTTCGGGGACTAGCGGGGGTGGAGATGAGCAGTTCTTC. As protein: CAWSSGTSGGGDEQFF.

The rearrangement joins TRBV19 to TRBJ1-4; 8 bases line up with TRBD1. Germline CDR1 reads LNHDA; CDR2 reads SQIVND (reference sequence). The CDR3 has 16 amino acids. V was pared by 5 bases and J by 8 bases, with 13 bases of the junction left unmatched. The CDR3 DNA reads as TGTGCCAGTAGTCTACCTCCGAGGACAGGGTACGAAAAACTGTTTTTT. Translation: CASSLPPRTGYEKLFF.

This clone was seen only once. The rearrangement uses TRBV24-1 and TRBJ2-2, with D possibly TRBD1 on 6 matching bases. V lost 2 bases, J lost 1 base, and 16 bases lay in between. Germline loops: CDR1 KGHDR, CDR2 SFDVKD. The CDR3 loop spans 18 amino acids. Written as DNA, the CDR3 is TGTGCCACCAGTGATTCCAAATTCGGGACAATGAACACCGGGGAGCTGTTTTTT. Amino acids: CATSDSKFGTMNTGELFF.

This clone was detected once. As DNA, the CDR3 is TGTGCCAGCAGCCAATTAATTAGTCAGCCCCAGCATTTT. Translation: CASSQLISQPQHF. The gene calls are TRBV3-1 (or the pseudogene TRBV3-2) and TRBJ1-5; D call uncertain. The length of the CDR3 is 13 residues. Trimming pared 2 bases from V and 6 bases from J, leaving 8 bases between. The germline gives CDR1 LGHDT, CDR2 YNNKEL (reference sequence).

The V call is TRBV4-1, the J call TRBJ1-4; no reliable D call. The CDR3 loop spans 15 amino acids. Germline V gene data show CDR1 as MGHRA and CDR2 as YSYEKL. The V end was cut by 3 bases, the J end by 8 bases, with 16 bases between. CDR3 in amino acids: CASSQGPTLREKLFF. In nucleotides, the CDR3 is TGCGCCAGCAGCCAGGGTCCGACTTTGAGGGAAAAACTGTTTTTT.

J is TRBJ1-2 and V is TRBV27; 9 bases match TRBD1. The CDR3 consists of 17 residues. Trimming removed 5 bases from V and 6 bases from J; junction bases left unmatched: 16. The germline gives CDR1 MNHEY, CDR2 SMNVEV (reference sequence). This CDR3 is CASSADRDRVFVDGYTF. CDR3 bases: TGTGCCAGCAGTGCAGACCGGGACAGGGTGTTTGTTGATGGCTACACCTTC.

The chain combines TRBV9 with TRBJ1-1; 9 bases are a match to TRBD1. This CDR3 is built from 14 residues. Looked up from germline, CDR1 is SGDLS and CDR2 is YYNGEE. V was clipped by 4 bases and J by 6 bases; unmatched bases: 7. CDR3: CASSPGQGKAEAFF. The CDR3 DNA reads as TGTGCCAGCAGCCCGGGACAGGGAAAGGCTGAAGCTTTCTTT.

The CDR3 reads CASSQGLRYGYTF. The CDR3 nucleotides read TGTGCCAGCAGCCAAGGACTACGATATGGCTACACCTTC. The chain uses TRBV3-1 (or the pseudogene TRBV3-2) and TRBJ1-2; D gene unclear. This CDR3 contains 13 residues. Germline CDR1 reads LGHDT; CDR2 reads YNNKEL (reference sequence). V was clipped by 1 base and J by 5 bases, with 8 bases between them.

The gene calls are TRBV10-2 and TRBJ2-1, with 7 nucleotides matching TRBD2. Germline-derived CDR1 and CDR2 are WSHSY and SAAADI. The CDR3 totals 18 residues. Trimming at V came to 0 bases and at J to 6 bases, leaving 14 bases not matched to a gene. This CDR3 reads CASSESREERAPANEQFF. The CDR3 nucleotides are TGCGCCAGCAGTGAGTCTCGGGAGGAGCGGGCGCCGGCCAATGAGCAGTTCTTC.

The rearrangement links TRBV5-1 to TRBJ2-7; 10 bases match TRBD1. J lost 5 bases, V lost 0 bases, and 2 bases had no gene match. CDR3 length: 14 amino acids. The germline CDR1 and CDR2 sequences are SGHRS and YFSETQ. The CDR3 here is CASSLGDRGHEQYF. As DNA, the CDR3 is TGCGCCAGCAGCTTGGGGGACAGGGGCCACGAGCAGTACTTC.

The chain uses TRBV5-6 and TRBJ2-4, with a weak D call TRBD2 (6 bases). The germline CDR1 and CDR2 sequences are SGHDT and YYEEEE. The V end was cut by 1 base, the J end by 7 bases, with 9 bases between. This CDR3 contains 13 residues. CDR3 sequence (DNA): TGTGCCAGCAGCTTGTCGGGGACTAACATTCAGTACTTC. Translating gives CASSLSGTNIQYF.

This sequence joins TRBV4-3 and TRBJ2-2; D may be TRBD1 (5 bases). V was pared by 0 bases and J by 1 base, with 9 bases between. Germline V gene lookup returns CDR1 LGHNA and CDR2 YSLEER. This CDR3 comprises 16 residues. The CDR3 reads CASSQDFGQNTGELFF. Here the CDR3 DNA reads TGCGCCAGCAGCCAAGATTTCGGACAGAACACCGGGGAGCTGTTTTTT.